The source of this T cell receptor beta chain is a study of blood T cells in healthy people across ages. Notes on the study in general: Roughly linear age-related decline in beta diversity appeared, significant by age 40. From one million sequenced T cells, diversity estimates were lower bounds. Among long-lived donors, naive CD4+ cells were more numerous and diversity higher than in aged donors.

CDR3 length: 15 amino acids. The V gene's germline CDR1 is MDHEN and CDR2 SYDVKM. V was pared by 7 bases and J by 4 bases, with 19 bases between. This clonotype was detected ten times or more. What it binds is unknown. A J-beta primer mix and a sample-barcoded 5' primer were used in a second PCR of about 7 to 11 cycles. MiXCR, applied by TCRdb to the 5' RACE reads, yields one record per CDR3 protein. Of roughly 900,000 distinct CDR3 sequences in the sample, about 28% are singletons; the top ten hold around a sixth. No fewer than 7 million PBMCs went into each sample. The chain couples TRBV28 to TRBJ1-2; D is possibly TRBD1 (6 bases). The clonotype was recovered from a woman of 80 years or more in good health. Sequencing was carried out using blood. The CDR3 DNA reads TGTGCCAGCACCTTAGGGGGGGCAAATCGCTATGGCTACACCTTC. It codes for CASTLGGANRYGYTF.